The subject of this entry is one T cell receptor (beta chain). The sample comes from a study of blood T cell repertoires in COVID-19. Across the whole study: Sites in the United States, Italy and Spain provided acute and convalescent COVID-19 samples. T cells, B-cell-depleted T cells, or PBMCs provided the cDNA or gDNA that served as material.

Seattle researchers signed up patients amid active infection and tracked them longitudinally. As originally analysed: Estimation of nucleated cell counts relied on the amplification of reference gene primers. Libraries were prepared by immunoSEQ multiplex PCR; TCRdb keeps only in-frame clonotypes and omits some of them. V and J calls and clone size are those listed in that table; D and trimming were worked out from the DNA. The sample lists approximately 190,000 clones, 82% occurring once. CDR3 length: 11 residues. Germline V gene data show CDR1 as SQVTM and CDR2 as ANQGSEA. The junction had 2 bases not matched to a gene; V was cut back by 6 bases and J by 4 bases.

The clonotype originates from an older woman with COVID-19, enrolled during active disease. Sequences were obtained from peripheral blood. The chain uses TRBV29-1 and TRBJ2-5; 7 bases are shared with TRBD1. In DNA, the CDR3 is TGCAGCGTGGGGACAGTAGAGACCCAGTACTTC. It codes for CSVGTVETQYF.